This TCR beta chain was sequenced in a study of a mutant IDH1 vaccine in newly diagnosed glioma. Background on the study: Patients began vaccination 4-6 weeks after radiotherapy alone, or with temozolomide cycles. Previous care, which was radiotherapy, temozolomide, or both, most often involved both.

TCRdb's copy holds only in-frame clones and misses some; the assay was immunoSEQ multiplex PCR. The sample has roughly 30,000 clones; around nine tenths are singletons. Documented time point: week 23, last vaccination. All doses held 300 ug of mutant IDH1 20-mer peptide, with topical imiquimod. With regard to this clone: What it binds is not known.

Regarding the study as a whole: Top-clonotype changes in peripheral T cells seemed unrelated to pseudoprogression.

V lost 0 bases, J lost 4 bases, and 12 bases lay in between. Germline CDR1 reads SGHDT; CDR2 reads YYEEEE. This CDR3 is built from 15 residues. The gene calls are TRBV5-6 and TRBJ2-3; D uncertain. This clonotype originated in a middle-aged man with glioma. Here the sequenced sample was PBMCs, taken from a glioma patient whose treatment included an IDH1 peptide vaccine. This chain's CDR3 is CASSLVFGRSDTQYF. CDR3 bases: TGTGCCAGCAGCTTGGTCTTCGGACGGTCAGATACGCAGTATTTT.